This entry describes one TCR beta chain. Its cognate antigen is unknown. The planned depth of sequencing spanned 1 in 200,000 to 1 in 1 million T cells. Assay used: immunoSEQ multiplex PCR; TCRdb lists only in-frame clones, some missing. The sample has some 150,000 clones; 75% to 80% are singletons. The sample originates from a study of cytotoxic CD8 clonotypes in ibrutinib-treated CLL. Overall study: Productive templates per sample averaged roughly 270,000; productive rearrangements, more than 75,000. The study, taken as a whole, reports: Once treatment began, public clonotypes, which were uncommon, contracted or stayed stable. An increase in clonality occurred at ibrutinib response, followed by a return toward baseline at progression.

With 5 bases removed from V and 5 bases from J, the gap between germline ends came to 13 bases. In germline, CDR1 is WNHNN, CDR2 SYGVQD (reference sequence). The length of the CDR3 is 15 residues. The rearrangement uses TRBV10-1 and TRBJ2-6, with D unresolved. Sequenced material: PBMCs, taken after 24 months of ibrutinib treatment. This TCR came from a human donor with chronic lymphocytic leukemia. The CDR3 DNA follows: TGCGCCAGCAGTATTGCACAAAGTCGGGCCAACGTCCTGACTTTC. Amino acids: CASSIAQSRANVLTF.